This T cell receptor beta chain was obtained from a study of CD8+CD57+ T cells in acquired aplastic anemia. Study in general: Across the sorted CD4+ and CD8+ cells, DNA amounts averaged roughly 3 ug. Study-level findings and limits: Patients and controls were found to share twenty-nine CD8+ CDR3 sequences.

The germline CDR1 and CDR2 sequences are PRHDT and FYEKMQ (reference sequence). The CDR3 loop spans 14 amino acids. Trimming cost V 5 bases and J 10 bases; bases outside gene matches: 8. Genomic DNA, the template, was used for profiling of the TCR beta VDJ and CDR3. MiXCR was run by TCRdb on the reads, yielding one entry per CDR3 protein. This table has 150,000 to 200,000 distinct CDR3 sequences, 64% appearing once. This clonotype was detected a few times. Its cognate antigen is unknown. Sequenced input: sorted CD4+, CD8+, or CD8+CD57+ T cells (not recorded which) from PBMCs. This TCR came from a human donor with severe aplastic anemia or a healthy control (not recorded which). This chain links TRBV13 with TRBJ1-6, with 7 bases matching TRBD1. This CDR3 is CASSVAQGGSPLHF. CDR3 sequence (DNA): TGTGCCAGCAGCGTAGCCCAGGGGGGGTCACCCCTCCACTTT. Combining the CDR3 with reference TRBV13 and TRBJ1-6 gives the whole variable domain AAGVIQSPRHLIKEKRETATLKCYPIPRHDTVYWYQQGPGQDPQFLISFYEKMQSDKGSIPDRFSAQQFSDYHSELNMSSLELGDSALYFCASSVAQGGSPLHFGNGTRLTVT.